Listed below are T cell receptor beta chains from one sample, sequenced in a study of response to subunit inactivated influenza vaccine. TCRdb itself ran the RT-PCR reads through MiXCR, one entry per CDR3 protein. The sample contains under 850,000 distinct CDR3 sequences, approximately 17% of which appear only once. Specimen: PBMCs from blood, collected 5 to 6 days after vaccination. The receptors originated from a man aged 50 to 59 who received an inactivated influenza vaccine. The CDR3 runs from the conserved cysteine through the conserved F or W. The order of the fields is V gene, clone size, J gene, D gene, CDR3 DNA, CDR3 protein. The D gene is left open where the match is weak. Rows give clone size only sometimes, using once, few, many, or a class for an expanded clone.

TRBV20-1,many,TRBJ2-7,NA,TGCAGTGCTTCTCCTGGTGGGGACTACGAGCAGTACTTC,CSASPGGDYEQYF
TRBV18,NA,TRBJ2-3,NA,TGTGCCAGCTCACCGGTCGACTCCCGGTCAGCGGATACGCAGTATTTT,CASSPVDSRSADTQYF
TRBV2,NA,TRBJ1-5,TRBD1,TGTGCCAGCAGTGAGGTCAGGGGGAATCAGCCCCAGCATTTT,CASSEVRGNQPQHF
TRBV20-1,few,TRBJ2-2,NA,TGCAGTGCTCCATTCTTTAGCCCCGGGGAGCTGTTTTTT,CSAPFFSPGELFF
TRBV12-3/TRBV12-4,few,TRBJ1-1,NA,TGTGCCAGCAGTTTTGGGGCTCCAGCGTTCACTGAAGCTTTCTTT,CASSFGAPAFTEAFF
TRBV12-3/TRBV12-4,few,TRBJ2-7,NA,TGTGCCAGCAGTTCCAGGTACTACGAGCAGTACTTC,CASSSRYYEQYF
TRBV29-1,NA,TRBJ2-3,TRBD2,TGCAGCGTTGAAGATCCCGGGGGGGTTATTAGCACAGATACGCAGTATTTT,CSVEDPGGVISTDTQYF
TRBV2,NA,TRBJ2-1,TRBD2,TGTGCCCTCTGTTCTCCGGGACTAGCGGGAGTCAGTCCTTACAATGAGCAGTTCTTC,CALCSPGLAGVSPYNEQFF
TRBV28,NA,TRBJ2-5,TRBD2,TGTGCCAGCACCCCCCTAGCGGTCTTACATGAGACCCAGTACTTC,CASTPLAVLHETQYF
TRBV7-3,NA,TRBJ2-2,NA,TGTGCCAGCAGCCCAACCAGGACCCTGGGTACCGGGGAGCTGTTTTTT,CASSPTRTLGTGELFF
TRBV7-9,few,TRBJ2-7,TRBD2,TGTGCCAGCAGCCCCTCTCTAGCGGGTCCTTACGAGCAGTACTTC,CASSPSLAGPYEQYF
TRBV6-1,few,TRBJ2-1,TRBD1,TGTGCCAGCAGTGAGCAGGGGGCGTACAATGAGCAGTTCTTC,CASSEQGAYNEQFF
TRBV21-1,few,TRBJ1-2,NA,TGTGCCAGCAGCACAACTACAGGGGTTGATGGCTACACCTTC,CASSTTTGVDGYTF
TRBV12-3/TRBV12-4,NA,TRBJ1-5,NA,TGTGCCAGCAGTTCAGCCGACGGAAGCAATCAGCCCCAGCATTTT,CASSSADGSNQPQHF
TRBV20-1,NA,TRBJ1-2,TRBD1,TGCAGTGCTAAAAACAGGGGGCAACGTGGCTACACCTTC,CSAKNRGQRGYTF
TRBV6-2/TRBV6-3,few,TRBJ2-5,TRBD2,TGTGCCAGCAGTGCCTCTAGCGGCCAAGAGACCCAGTACTTC,CASSASSGQETQYF
TRBV12-3/TRBV12-4,many,TRBJ2-2,NA,TGTGCCAGCAGTTACCCTTCGGCGGGACGCGACACCGGGGAGCTGTTTTTT,CASSYPSAGRDTGELFF
TRBV4-3,NA,TRBJ2-5,NA,TGCGCCAGCAGCCAAGATAAGGGGCGGTGGGAGACCCAGTACTTC,CASSQDKGRWETQYF
TRBV10-3,NA,TRBJ2-7,TRBD1,TGTGCCACGAGGACAGGGGACTACGAGCAGTACTTC,CATRTGDYEQYF
TRBV6-5,few,TRBJ2-1,TRBD1,TGTGCCAGCAGTTACGGGCAGGGGGCTTACAATGAGCAGTTCTTC,CASSYGQGAYNEQFF
TRBV15,NA,TRBJ2-7,NA,TGTGCCACCAGCAGCCCGGGCACTTTGGGGGAGCAGTACTTC,CATSSPGTLGEQYF
TRBV20-1,NA,TRBJ2-5,NA,TGCAGTGCTGGTTGGGGTGGTGGGGAGACCCAGTACTTC,CSAGWGGGETQYF
TRBV3-1,NA,TRBJ1-2,NA,TGTGCCAGCAGCCACGGCGGCCTAAACTATGGCTACACCTTC,CASSHGGLNYGYTF
TRBV12-3/TRBV12-4,few,TRBJ1-3,NA,TGTGCCAGCAGGTACATAAACTCTGGAAACACCATATATTTT,CASRYINSGNTIYF
TRBV28,few,TRBJ2-1,TRBD1,TGTGCCAGCAGTTCTGCCGGTGGCAGGGGGTCGTACAATGAGCAGTTCTTC,CASSSAGGRGSYNEQFF
TRBV7-9,few,TRBJ2-7,NA,TGTGCCAGCAGCTCCCGCAGAGGCGGGCCGTCCTACGAGCAGTACTTC,CASSSRRGGPSYEQYF
TRBV7-8,NA,TRBJ2-3,TRBD1,TGTGCCAGCAGCCAAGGGACAGCCGGCGGAGATACGCAGTATTTT,CASSQGTAGGDTQYF
TRBV12-1,few,TRBJ2-3,NA,TGTGCCAGCAGCTTTGACGCGGGCATAAGCACAGATACGCAGTATTTT,CASSFDAGISTDTQYF
TRBV12-3/TRBV12-4,NA,TRBJ1-5,NA,TGTGCCAGCAGTCCATGGGGGGATATGCCCCAGCATTTT,CASSPWGDMPQHF
TRBV12-3/TRBV12-4,NA,TRBJ2-1,TRBD2,TGTGCCAGCAGTATTGGGACTAGATACAATGAGCAGTTCTTC,CASSIGTRYNEQFF
TRBV20-1,few,TRBJ2-4,NA,TGCAGTGCTAGAGGACCACTAATAGCCAAAAACATTCAGTACTTC,CSARGPLIAKNIQYF
TRBV20-1,many,TRBJ1-6,NA,TGCAGTGCTTTAAGTCAGGGCTCGAATTCACCCCTCCACTTT,CSALSQGSNSPLHF
TRBV5-1,NA,TRBJ2-2,NA,TGCGCCAGCAGTCTCGGACAGTTCAACACCGGGGAGCTGTTTTTT,CASSLGQFNTGELFF
TRBV7-2,NA,TRBJ2-1,TRBD2,TGTGCCAGCAGCCCCCACAGCGGGGTACTAAATGAGCAGTTCTTC,CASSPHSGVLNEQFF
TRBV20-1,few,TRBJ2-1,TRBD2,TGCAGTGCTAGAGTTCATACTAGCGGGAGCTACAATGAGCAGTTCTTC,CSARVHTSGSYNEQFF
TRBV20-1,few,TRBJ1-3,NA,TGCAGTGCTAGCAAAGGGGGATCGGGAAACACCATATATTTT,CSASKGGSGNTIYF
TRBV20-1,NA,TRBJ1-3,NA,TGCAGTGCTAGTCGAGCAGGCGACTCTGGAAACACCATATATTTT,CSASRAGDSGNTIYF
TRBV7-6,few,TRBJ2-7,NA,TGTGCCAGCAGCGCGATTTCCAGGAGGGAGCAGTACTTC,CASSAISRREQYF
TRBV12-3/TRBV12-4,NA,TRBJ2-5,NA,TGTGCCAGCAGCCGGAGATCGGGACCCACCCAGTACTTC,CASSRRSGPTQYF
TRBV4-1,few,TRBJ1-2,NA,TGCGCCAGCAGCCAAGTGAACGACCGGCATGGCTACACCTTC,CASSQVNDRHGYTF
TRBV29-1,NA,TRBJ2-1,TRBD2,TGCAGCGTCGAAACTAGCGGGGGTAACAATGAGCAGTTCTTC,CSVETSGGNNEQFF
TRBV7-2,few,TRBJ2-7,TRBD1,TGTGCCAGCAGCTTAGAGGACAGGGGGCCGGACGAGCAGTACTTC,CASSLEDRGPDEQYF
TRBV5-1,few,TRBJ1-3,NA,TGCGCCAGCAGCTTGGATGCCAACTCTGGAAACACCATATATTTT,CASSLDANSGNTIYF
TRBV12-3/TRBV12-4,many,TRBJ2-1,TRBD2,TGTGCCAGCAGTTCCGGACTAGCAGCGTCCTACAATGAGCAGTTCTTC,CASSSGLAASYNEQFF
TRBV5-4,many,TRBJ2-2,NA,TGTGCCAGCAGCTTGGCTAGCACCGGGGAGCTGTTTTTT,CASSLASTGELFF
TRBV6-1,NA,TRBJ1-6,NA,TGTGCCAGCAGTCGGACAGATAATAATTCACCCCTCCACTTT,CASSRTDNNSPLHF
TRBV12-3/TRBV12-4,few,TRBJ1-3,NA,TGTGCCAGCAGTTTCTCACAGGGCTTACCTGGAAACACCATATATTTT,CASSFSQGLPGNTIYF
TRBV20-1,NA,TRBJ2-3,TRBD1,TGCAGTGCGCGGAACAGGGGACGCACAGATACGCAGTATTTT,CSARNRGRTDTQYF
TRBV4-3,NA,TRBJ2-7,NA,TGCGCCAGCAGCCAAGATCATGGGATGTACGAGCAGTACTTC,CASSQDHGMYEQYF
TRBV28,few,TRBJ1-2,NA,TGTGCCAGCAGTTTATCGGCAGGACCTAACTATGGCTACACCTTC,CASSLSAGPNYGYTF
TRBV10-3,many,TRBJ2-7,NA,TGTGCCATCAGTGAGTCGGGGGATGTTTCCTACGAGCAGTACTTC,CAISESGDVSYEQYF
TRBV12-3/TRBV12-4,many,TRBJ2-1,TRBD2,TGTGCCAGCAGCCGACTAGCGGCTAGACGTTACAATGAGCAGTTCTTC,CASSRLAARRYNEQFF
TRBV5-1,many,TRBJ2-5,TRBD1,TGCGCCAGCAGCTTGTGGACAGGGGACGAGACCCAGTACTTC,CASSLWTGDETQYF
TRBV24-1,many,TRBJ2-2,TRBD1,TGTGCCACCAGTGACTTTGACAGGGGACGGACCAACACCGGGGAGCTGTTTTTT,CATSDFDRGRTNTGELFF